This T cell receptor beta chain derives from a study of blood T cell repertoires in COVID-19. Study in general: The origin of the acute and convalescent COVID-19 samples was the United States, Italy and Spain. From T cells, B-cell-depleted T cells, or PBMCs came the material, which was cDNA or gDNA.

Under the authors' procedure: Cell counts per sample came from amplifying reference gene primers. Method: immunoSEQ multiplex PCR; TCRdb's copy keeps in-frame clones and lacks some. The V and J calls and clone size come from that table; D and trimming were worked out from the DNA. Of about 190,000 clones listed, approximately 91% are singletons. Germline values: CDR1 LNHDA, CDR2 SQIVND (reference sequence). The V segment lost 10 bases and the J segment 9 bases; nucleotides outside the gene matches: 7. This CDR3 is 12 amino acids long. This chain uses TRBV19 with TRBJ2-1, with 9 bases lining up with TRBD2. The sample was peripheral blood. The sequence derives from a man aged 40-49 years with acute or convalescent COVID-19. This CDR3 is CATLGGGGEQFF. For the CDR3, the DNA is TGTGCCACCCTAGGCGGGGGGGGTGAGCAGTTCTTC.